This is a list of T cell receptor beta chains from one sample in a study of blood T cell repertoires in COVID-19. The table came from immunoSEQ multiplex PCR; TCRdb's copy has only in-frame clones and leaves some out. The sample lists more than 150,000 clones; approximately 90% were seen once. Material for sequencing was peripheral blood. These receptors were obtained from a man aged 65 to 79 with active or convalescent COVID-19. The CDR3 runs from the conserved cysteine through the conserved F or W. The order of the fields is CDR3 protein, J gene, D gene, V gene. A D gene is named only where the DNA matches it firmly.

cdr3_aa: CASMDRAKYGYTF
j_call: TRBJ1-2
d_call: TRBD1
v_call: TRBV27

cdr3_aa: CAISSAGTGRLGNTIYF
j_call: TRBJ1-3
d_call: TRBD1
v_call: TRBV10-3

cdr3_aa: CASSLARGQGVSDTQYF
j_call: TRBJ2-3
d_call: TRBD1
v_call: TRBV5-4

cdr3_aa: CANRDRGHGYTF
j_call: TRBJ1-2
d_call: TRBD1
v_call: TRBV2

cdr3_aa: CASSLSSRGYEKLFF
j_call: TRBJ1-4
d_call: .
v_call: TRBV5-6

cdr3_aa: CASLRDSSYEQYF
j_call: TRBJ2-7
d_call: TRBD1
v_call: TRBV2

cdr3_aa: CASSLRESEQYF
j_call: TRBJ2-7
d_call: .
v_call: TRBV7-9

cdr3_aa: CASSLSGTLAKNIQYF
j_call: TRBJ2-4
d_call: TRBD2
v_call: TRBV11-2

cdr3_aa: CASSQGETQYF
j_call: TRBJ2-5
d_call: .
v_call: TRBV28

cdr3_aa: CASSYRDSTNQPQHF
j_call: TRBJ1-5
d_call: TRBD1
v_call: TRBV7-2

cdr3_aa: CASHTPGLTDTQYF
j_call: TRBJ2-3
d_call: .
v_call: TRBV2

cdr3_aa: CASRTMSNTEAFF
j_call: TRBJ1-1
d_call: .
v_call: TRBV6-5

cdr3_aa: CASSASPGGYEQYF
j_call: TRBJ2-7
d_call: TRBD2
v_call: TRBV7-2

cdr3_aa: CASSFPGGSSNQPQHF
j_call: TRBJ1-5
d_call: .
v_call: TRBV28

cdr3_aa: CATSEYRGTTQYF
j_call: TRBJ2-3
d_call: TRBD1
v_call: TRBV24-1

cdr3_aa: CASSYDRAIADTQYF
j_call: TRBJ2-3
d_call: TRBD1
v_call: TRBV6-5